The 2 T cell receptor beta chains reported below all come from one sample, sequenced in a study of cytomegalovirus exposure and HLA in healthy donors. The PCR employed 60 Vbeta primers together with 13 Jbeta primers. Sequencing used immunoSEQ multiplex PCR; TCRdb keeps in-frame clones, though not all of them. The table includes some 150,000 clones, 75% to 80% detected once. Sequencing was carried out using PBMCs. These receptors were obtained from a male donor in good health and CMV-seronegative.

The genes are TRBV7-3 and TRBJ2-7; no reliable D call. The CDR3 spans 13 residues. Germline CDR1 and CDR2: SGHTA and FQGTGA. V was shortened by 2 bases and J by 7 bases, with 12 bases between the two germline ends. CDR3: CASSLFSAGEQYF. The CDR3, as DNA: TGTGCCAGCAGCTTATTTTCTGCCGGGGAGCAGTACTTC.

This chain joins TRBV11-3 and TRBJ2-7; TRBD2 agrees at 12 bases. Per germline, CDR1 SGHNT and CDR2 YENEEA. CDR3 length equals 15 residues. After removal of 5 bases from V and 1 base from J, the junction contained 3 bases not matched to a gene. The CDR3 DNA follows: TGTGCCAGCAGCCCACTAGCGGGGGGTTCCTACGAGCAGTACTTC. This gives the protein CASSPLAGGSYEQYF.